This T cell receptor (beta chain) was sequenced during a study of T cells in localized non-small cell lung cancer. General study points: For the top 100 tumor clones, a median about 57 also appeared in adjacent lung. Sequence data derive from only one tumor region, so heterogeneity remains possible. The highest T cell clonality was in uninvolved adjacent lung, above tumor.

A word on this clone: Its matching antigen is unknown.

TCRdb's table, derived via immunoSEQ multiplex PCR, lists solely in-frame clones and lacks some. Seen here are approximately 31,000 clones, about nine tenths observed once, and the top ten hold approximately 4%. V dropped 4 bases and J dropped 1; count of bases not matched to a gene: 3. This CDR3 is 15 amino acids long. CDR1 is SGHRS and CDR2 is YFSETQ in the germline V gene. The source is a male donor aged 60 or over with stage III lung adenocarcinoma. The sequences come from peripheral blood, collected before any cancer treatment. The chain has TRBV5-1 and TRBJ2-5; 11 bases map to TRBD1. The CDR3 DNA follows: TGCGCCAGCAGCCCGGGGACAGGGGGCCAAGAGACCCAGTACTTC. Translated: CASSPGTGGQETQYF.